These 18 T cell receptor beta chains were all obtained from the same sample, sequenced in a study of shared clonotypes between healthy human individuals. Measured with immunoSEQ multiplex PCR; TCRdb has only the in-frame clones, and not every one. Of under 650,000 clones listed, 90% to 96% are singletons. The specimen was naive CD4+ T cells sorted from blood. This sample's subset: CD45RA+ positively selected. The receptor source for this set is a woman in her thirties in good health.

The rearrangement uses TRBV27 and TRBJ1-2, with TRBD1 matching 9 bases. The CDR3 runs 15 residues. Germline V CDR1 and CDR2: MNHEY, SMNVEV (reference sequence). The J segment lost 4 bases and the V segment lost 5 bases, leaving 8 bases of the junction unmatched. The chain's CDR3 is CASSKGTGLIYGYTF. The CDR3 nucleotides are TGTGCCAGCAGTAAAGGGACAGGGCTGATCTATGGCTACACCTTC.

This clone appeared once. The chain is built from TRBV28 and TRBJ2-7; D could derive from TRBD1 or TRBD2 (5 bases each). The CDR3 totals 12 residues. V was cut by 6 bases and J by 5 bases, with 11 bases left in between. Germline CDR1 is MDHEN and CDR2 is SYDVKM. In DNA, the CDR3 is TGTGCCAGCAGGGCTACGGGACACGAGCAGTACTTC. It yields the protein CASRATGHEQYF.

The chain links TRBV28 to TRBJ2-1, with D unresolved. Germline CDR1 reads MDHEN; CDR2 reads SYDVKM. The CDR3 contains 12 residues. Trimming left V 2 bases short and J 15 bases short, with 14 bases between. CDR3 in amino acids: CASSLGSLRTFF. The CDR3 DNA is TGTGCCAGCAGTTTAGGATCCCTGAGGACGTTCTTC.

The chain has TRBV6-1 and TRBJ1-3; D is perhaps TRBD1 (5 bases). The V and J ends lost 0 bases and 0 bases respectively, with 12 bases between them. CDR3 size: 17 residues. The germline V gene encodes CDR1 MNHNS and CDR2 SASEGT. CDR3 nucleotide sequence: TGTGCCAGCAGTGAAGCCTGGACATCGAGCTCTGGAAACACCATATATTTT. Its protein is CASSEAWTSSSGNTIYF.

The CDR3 bases are TGTGCCAGCAGCCGAGCAGGAGCATCTGGAAACACCATATATTTT. This codes for CASSRAGASGNTIYF. The chain links TRBV9 to TRBJ1-3; D is uncertain. Looked up from germline, CDR1 is SGDLS and CDR2 is YYNGEE. The CDR3 sequence is 15 residues long. Trimming shortened V by 4 bases and J by 1 base, and 12 bases separated the two germline ends.

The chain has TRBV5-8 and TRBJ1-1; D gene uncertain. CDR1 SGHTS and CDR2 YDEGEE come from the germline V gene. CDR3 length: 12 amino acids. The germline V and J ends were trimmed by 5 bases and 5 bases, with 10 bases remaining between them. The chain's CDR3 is CASSIWKTEAFF. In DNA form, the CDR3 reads TGTGCCAGCAGTATTTGGAAAACTGAAGCTTTCTTT.

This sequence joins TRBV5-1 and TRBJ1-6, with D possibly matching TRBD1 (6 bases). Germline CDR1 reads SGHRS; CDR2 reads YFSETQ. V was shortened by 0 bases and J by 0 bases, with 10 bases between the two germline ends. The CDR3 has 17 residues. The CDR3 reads CASSLGQASSYNSPLHF. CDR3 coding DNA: TGCGCCAGCAGCTTGGGACAGGCGAGCTCCTATAATTCACCCCTCCACTTT.

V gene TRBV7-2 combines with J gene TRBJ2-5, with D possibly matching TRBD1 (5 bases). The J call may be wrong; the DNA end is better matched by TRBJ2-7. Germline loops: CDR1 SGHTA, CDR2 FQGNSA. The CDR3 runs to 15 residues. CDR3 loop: CASSLDQGVPYEQYF. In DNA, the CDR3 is TGTGCCAGCAGCTTAGATCAGGGCGTACCCTACGAGCAGTACTTC.

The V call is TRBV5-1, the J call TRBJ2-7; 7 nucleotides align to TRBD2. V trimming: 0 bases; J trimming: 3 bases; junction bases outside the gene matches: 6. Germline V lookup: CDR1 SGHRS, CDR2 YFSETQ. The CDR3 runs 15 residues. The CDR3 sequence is CASSLVPSGDYEQYF. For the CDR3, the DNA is TGCGCCAGCAGCTTGGTGCCTAGCGGAGACTACGAGCAGTACTTC.

As DNA, the CDR3 is TGTGCCAGCAGAGCCGCTAGCACAGATACGCAGTATTTT. It translates to CASRAASTDTQYF. This chain joins TRBV2 and TRBJ2-3; D gene uncertain. Per the germline V gene, CDR1 is SNHLY and CDR2 is FYNNEI. The CDR3 is made up of 13 amino acids. V was shortened by 6 bases and J by 0 bases, with 7 bases between the two germline ends.

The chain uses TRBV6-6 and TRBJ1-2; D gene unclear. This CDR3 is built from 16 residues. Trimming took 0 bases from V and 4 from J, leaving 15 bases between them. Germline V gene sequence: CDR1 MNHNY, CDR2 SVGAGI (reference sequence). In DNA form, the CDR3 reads TGTGCCAGCAGTTACTCGTACCCCGCCGAGGGCTATGGCTACACCTTC. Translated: CASSYSYPAEGYGYTF.

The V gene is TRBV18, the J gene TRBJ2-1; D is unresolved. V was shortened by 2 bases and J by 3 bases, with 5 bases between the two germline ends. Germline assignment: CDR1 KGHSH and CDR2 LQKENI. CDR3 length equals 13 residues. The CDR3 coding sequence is TGTGCCAGCTCACCATCGAACTACAATGAGCAGTTCTTC. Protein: CASSPSNYNEQFF.

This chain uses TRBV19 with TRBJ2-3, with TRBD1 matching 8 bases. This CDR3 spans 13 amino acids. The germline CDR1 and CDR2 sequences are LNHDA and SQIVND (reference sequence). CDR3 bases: TGTGCTTCAGGGGGCACTCACACAGATACGCAGTATTTT. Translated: CASGGTHTDTQYF.

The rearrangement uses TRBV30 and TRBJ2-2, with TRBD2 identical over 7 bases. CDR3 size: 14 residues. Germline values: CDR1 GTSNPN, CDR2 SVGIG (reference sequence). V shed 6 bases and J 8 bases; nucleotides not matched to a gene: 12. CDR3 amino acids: CACPFTSVTGELFF. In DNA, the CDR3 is TGTGCCTGTCCCTTCACTAGCGTAACGGGGGAGCTGTTTTTT.

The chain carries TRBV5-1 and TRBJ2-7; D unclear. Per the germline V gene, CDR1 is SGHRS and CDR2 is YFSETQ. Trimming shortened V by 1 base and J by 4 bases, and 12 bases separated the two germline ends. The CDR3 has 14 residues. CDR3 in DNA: TGCGCCAGCAGCTTGTCCGGAAATTATTACGAGCAGTACTTC. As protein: CASSLSGNYYEQYF.

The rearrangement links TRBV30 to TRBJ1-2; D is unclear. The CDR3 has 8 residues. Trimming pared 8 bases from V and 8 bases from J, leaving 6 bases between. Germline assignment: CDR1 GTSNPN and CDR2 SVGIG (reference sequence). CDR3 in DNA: TGTGCCCTGTCGGGCTACACCTTC. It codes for CALSGYTF.

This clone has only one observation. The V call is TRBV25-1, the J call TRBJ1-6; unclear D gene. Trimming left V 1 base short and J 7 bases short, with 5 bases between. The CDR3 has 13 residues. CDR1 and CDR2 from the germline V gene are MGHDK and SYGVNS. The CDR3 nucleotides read TGTGCCAGCAGTGAATTGGAGAATTCACCCCTCCACTTT. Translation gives CASSELENSPLHF.

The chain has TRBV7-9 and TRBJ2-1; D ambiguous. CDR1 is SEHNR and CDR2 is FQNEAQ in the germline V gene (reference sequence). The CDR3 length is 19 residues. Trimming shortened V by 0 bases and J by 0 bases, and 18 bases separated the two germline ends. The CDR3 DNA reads TGTGCCAGCAGCTTAGCGGTGGGCCTAGATCAAAGCTCCTACAATGAGCAGTTCTTC. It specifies CASSLAVGLDQSSYNEQFF.